This T cell receptor (beta chain) was identified in a study of T cell responses to AZD1222 COVID-19 vaccine. Study-wide background: Pooled together were second doses at about 4 or about 12 weeks.

Using immunoSEQ multiplex PCR, the repertoire was profiled, and TCRdb retains in-frame clones only, with some absent. The sample lists around 81,000 clones; about 82% were seen once. This clone has just one count. The antigen remains undetermined. The CDR3 contains 17 residues. Trimming left V 0 bases short and J 3 bases short, with 18 bases between. Germline V gene lookup returns CDR1 LGHNA and CDR2 YSLEER. Overall study results and limits: Clonal diversity was possibly underestimated, and the donors were mostly white British, with more females. After two AZD1222 doses, spike-specific TCR breadth and depth rose versus day 0. The study sampled repertoires only after the peak T cell response.

This clonotype was obtained from an adult in good health. This sample comprised peripheral blood, obtained on day 0 of AZD1222 vaccination. V is TRBV4-3 and J is TRBJ2-7; D is possibly TRBD1 (8 bases). The CDR3 DNA reads TGCGCCAGCAGCCAAGATTTTACAGGGGGGGCTTACTACGAGCAGTACTTC. It is translated as CASSQDFTGGAYYEQYF.